This T cell receptor (beta chain) was profiled in a study of blood T cell repertoires in COVID-19. Study information: From the United States, Italy and Spain came samples of acute and convalescent COVID-19. Sources were T cells, B-cell-depleted T cells, or PBMCs; the material itself was cDNA or gDNA.

Authors' methods: The assay estimated nucleated cells by amplifying reference gene primers. The table came from immunoSEQ multiplex PCR; TCRdb's copy has only in-frame clones and leaves some out. That table gives V, J and clone size, and the DNA gave D and trimming. The sample shows 200,000 to 250,000 clones, almost 90% of them seen only once. The V gene's germline CDR1 is LGHNA and CDR2 YNFKEQ. V trimming: 0 bases; J trimming: 9 bases; junction bases outside the gene matches: 19. This CDR3 comprises 19 residues. The sequenced material came from peripheral blood. The source is a man aged 18 to 30 with active or convalescent COVID-19. The rearrangement links TRBV4-2 to TRBJ2-1, with TRBD2 identical over 8 bases. Here the CDR3 DNA reads TGTGCCAGCAGCCAAGATACCAGCGGGAGCACACTCATGGTAGCTGAGCAGTTCTTC. Translating it yields CASSQDTSGSTLMVAEQFF.